A single TCR beta chain is shown here with its context. Its antigen is still unknown. J was trimmed by 0 bases and V by 4 bases; bases with no gene match: 9. This CDR3 comprises 18 residues. CDR1 is MNHNS and CDR2 is SASEGT in the germline V gene. The sample is drawn from a study of shared clonotypes between healthy human individuals. Measured with immunoSEQ multiplex PCR; TCRdb has only the in-frame clones, and not every one. This sample has 1.6 million or so clones, with approximately 98.5% found just once. Broader study findings: Measured sharing among donors was expected to vary with sequencing depth.

Input material: naive CD4+ T cells sorted from blood. This sample's subset: CD45RA+ positively selected. The chain links TRBV6-1 to TRBJ1-5, with 10 bases lining up with TRBD1. The receptor was derived from a man aged 30-40 years in good health. The CDR3 DNA follows: TGTGCCAGCAGTGCCGGGACAGGGGTGTCCTATAGCAATCAGCCCCAGCATTTT. As protein: CASSAGTGVSYSNQPQHF.